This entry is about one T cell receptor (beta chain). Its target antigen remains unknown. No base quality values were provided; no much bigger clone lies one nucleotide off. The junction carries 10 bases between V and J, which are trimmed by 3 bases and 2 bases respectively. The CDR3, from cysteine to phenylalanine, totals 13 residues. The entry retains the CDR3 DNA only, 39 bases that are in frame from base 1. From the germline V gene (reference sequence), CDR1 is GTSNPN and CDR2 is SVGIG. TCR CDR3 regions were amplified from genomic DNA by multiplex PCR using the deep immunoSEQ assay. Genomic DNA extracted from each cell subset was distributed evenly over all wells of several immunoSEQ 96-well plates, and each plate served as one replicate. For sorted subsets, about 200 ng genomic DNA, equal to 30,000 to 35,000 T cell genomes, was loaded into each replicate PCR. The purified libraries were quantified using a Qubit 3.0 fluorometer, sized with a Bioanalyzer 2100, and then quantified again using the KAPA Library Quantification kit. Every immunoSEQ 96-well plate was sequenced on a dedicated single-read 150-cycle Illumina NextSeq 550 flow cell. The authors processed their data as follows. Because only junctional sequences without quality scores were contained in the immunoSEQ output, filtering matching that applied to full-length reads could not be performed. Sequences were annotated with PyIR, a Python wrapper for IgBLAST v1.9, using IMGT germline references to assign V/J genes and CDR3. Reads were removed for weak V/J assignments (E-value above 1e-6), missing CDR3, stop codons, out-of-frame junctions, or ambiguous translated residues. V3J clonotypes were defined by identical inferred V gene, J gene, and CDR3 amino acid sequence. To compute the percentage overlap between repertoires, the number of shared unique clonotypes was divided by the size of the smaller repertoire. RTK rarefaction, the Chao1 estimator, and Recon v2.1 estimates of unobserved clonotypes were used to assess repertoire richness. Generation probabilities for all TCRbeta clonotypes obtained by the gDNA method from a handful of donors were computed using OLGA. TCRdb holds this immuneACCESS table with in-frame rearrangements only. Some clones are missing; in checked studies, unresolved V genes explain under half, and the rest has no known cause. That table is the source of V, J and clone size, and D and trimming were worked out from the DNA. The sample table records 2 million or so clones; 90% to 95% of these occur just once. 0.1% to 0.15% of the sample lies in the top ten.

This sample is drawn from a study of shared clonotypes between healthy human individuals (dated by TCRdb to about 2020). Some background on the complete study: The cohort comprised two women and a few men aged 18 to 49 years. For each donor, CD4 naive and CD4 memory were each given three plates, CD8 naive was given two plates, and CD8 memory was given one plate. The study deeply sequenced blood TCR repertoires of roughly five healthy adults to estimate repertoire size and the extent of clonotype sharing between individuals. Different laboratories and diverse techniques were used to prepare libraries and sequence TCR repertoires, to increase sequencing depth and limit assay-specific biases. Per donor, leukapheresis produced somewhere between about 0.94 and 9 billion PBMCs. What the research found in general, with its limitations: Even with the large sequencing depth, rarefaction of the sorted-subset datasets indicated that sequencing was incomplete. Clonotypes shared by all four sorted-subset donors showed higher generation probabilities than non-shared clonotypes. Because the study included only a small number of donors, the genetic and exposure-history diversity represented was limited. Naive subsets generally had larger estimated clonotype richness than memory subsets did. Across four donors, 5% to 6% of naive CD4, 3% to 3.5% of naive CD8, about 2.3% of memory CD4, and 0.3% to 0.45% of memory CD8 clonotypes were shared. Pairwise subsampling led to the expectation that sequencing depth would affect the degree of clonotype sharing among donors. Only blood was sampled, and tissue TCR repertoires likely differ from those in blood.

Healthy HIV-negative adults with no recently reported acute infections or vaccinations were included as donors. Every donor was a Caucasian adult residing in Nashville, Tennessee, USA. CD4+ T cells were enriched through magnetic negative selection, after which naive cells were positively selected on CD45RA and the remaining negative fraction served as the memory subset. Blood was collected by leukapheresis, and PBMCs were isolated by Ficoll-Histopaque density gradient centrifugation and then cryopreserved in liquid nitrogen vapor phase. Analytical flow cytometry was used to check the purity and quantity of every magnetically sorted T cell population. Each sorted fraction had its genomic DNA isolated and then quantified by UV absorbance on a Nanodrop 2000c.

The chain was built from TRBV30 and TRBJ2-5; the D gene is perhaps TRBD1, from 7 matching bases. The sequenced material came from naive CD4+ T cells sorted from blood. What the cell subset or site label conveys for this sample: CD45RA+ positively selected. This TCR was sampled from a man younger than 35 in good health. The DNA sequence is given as TGTGCCTGGAGGCCAGGGGGGCAAGAGACCCAGTACTTC. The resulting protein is CAWRPGGQETQYF.